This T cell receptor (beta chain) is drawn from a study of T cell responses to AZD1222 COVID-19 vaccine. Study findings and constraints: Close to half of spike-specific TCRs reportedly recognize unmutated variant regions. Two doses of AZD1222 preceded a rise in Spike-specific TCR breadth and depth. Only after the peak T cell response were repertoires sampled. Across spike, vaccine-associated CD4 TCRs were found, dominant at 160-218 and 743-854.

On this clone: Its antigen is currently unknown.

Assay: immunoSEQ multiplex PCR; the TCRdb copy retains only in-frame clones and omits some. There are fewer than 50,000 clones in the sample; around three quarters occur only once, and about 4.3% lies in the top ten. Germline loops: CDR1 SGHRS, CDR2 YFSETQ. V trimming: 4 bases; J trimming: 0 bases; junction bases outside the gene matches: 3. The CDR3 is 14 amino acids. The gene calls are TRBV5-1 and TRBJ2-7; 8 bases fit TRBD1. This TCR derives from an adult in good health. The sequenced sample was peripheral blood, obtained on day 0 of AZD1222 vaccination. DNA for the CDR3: TGCGCCAGCAGCGGGGGACAGGCCTCCTACGAGCAGTACTTC. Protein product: CASSGGQASYEQYF.